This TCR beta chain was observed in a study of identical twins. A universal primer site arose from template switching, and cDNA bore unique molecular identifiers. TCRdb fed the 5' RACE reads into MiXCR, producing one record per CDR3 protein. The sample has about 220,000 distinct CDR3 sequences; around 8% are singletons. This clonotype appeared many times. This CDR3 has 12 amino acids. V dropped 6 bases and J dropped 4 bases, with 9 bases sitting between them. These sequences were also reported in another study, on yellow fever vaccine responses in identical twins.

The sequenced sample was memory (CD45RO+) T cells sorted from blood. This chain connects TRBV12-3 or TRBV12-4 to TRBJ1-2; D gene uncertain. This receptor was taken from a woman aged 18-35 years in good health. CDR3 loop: CASSRTAYGYTF. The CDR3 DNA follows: TGTGCCAGCAGCCGGACGGCCTATGGCTACACCTTC.